This section outlines one T cell receptor (beta chain) sequence together with its context. This sample stems from a study of T cells expressing NK-cell markers. This CDR3 region has 15 residues. Germline values: CDR1 SQVTM, CDR2 ANQGSEA. After re-calling the 5' RACE reads, TCRdb lists one entry per CDR3 protein, DNA absent. The specimen's table records 550,000 or so distinct CDR3 sequences. Sequencing used blood T cells: a sorted CD56 or NKG2C T cell subset, CD4+ or CD8+ T cells, or bulk PBMC T cells (not recorded which). V usage is TRBV29-1 and J usage is TRBJ2-2; TCRdb calls TRBD1, which cannot be checked without DNA. The clonotype was recovered from a young man in good health. This CDR3 is CSVEVLTGSFGELFF.